This T cell receptor (beta chain) came from a study of early T cells in non-severe SARS-CoV-2 infection. On the study more broadly: Chains stayed unpaired after sequencing of bulk RNA from unsorted whole blood.

Notes on the study in general: VDJdb matches were skewed toward anti-spike CD8 T cell responses.

On this clonotype: The target antigen is unknown.

Molecules of cDNA were individually given unique molecular identifiers that were attached to them. A single record per CDR3 protein comes from TCRdb applying MiXCR to the 5' RACE reads. Counted here are approximately 80,000 distinct CDR3 sequences, about 11% occurring once; the ten biggest clones make up around 13%. Here the sequenced sample was whole blood, taken at baseline. This sequence was found in an adult who was a healthcare worker with PCR-confirmed SARS-CoV-2 infection or an uninfected control (not recorded which).

CDR3 sequence reads: CASSLFSGTGLREQFF. CDR3 sequence (DNA): TGCGCCAGCAGCTTGTTCTCCGGGACAGGGTTGAGGGAGCAGTTCTTC. J is TRBJ2-1 and V is TRBV5-1; 9 bases map to TRBD1. V gave up 1 base and J gave up 10 bases; unmatched junction bases: 12. This CDR3 region has 16 residues. The germline V gene encodes CDR1 SGHRS and CDR2 YFSETQ.